These T cell receptor beta chains were read from a single sample in a study of cytotoxic CD8 clonotypes in ibrutinib-treated CLL. Generated by immunoSEQ multiplex PCR, the TCRdb table keeps only in-frame clones and is missing some. The sample shows around 150,000 clones, approximately 77% of them seen only once. Sequenced material: PBMCs, taken after 12 months of ibrutinib treatment. Source of these receptors: a human donor with chronic lymphocytic leukemia. The CDR3 runs from the conserved cysteine through the conserved F or W. A D gene is named only where the DNA matches it firmly. The size of a clone is reported for some rows only, either as once, few or many, or as a class for expanded clones.

size	length	V	D	J	CDR3	DNA
.	16	TRBV5-6	.	TRBJ2-4	CASSLSGQLRGNIQYF	TGTGCCAGCAGCTTGAGCGGACAGCTAAGGGGAAACATTCAGTACTTC
.	14	TRBV11-2	.	TRBJ2-3	CASSLGGGPDTQYF	TGTGCCAGCAGCTTAGGTGGAGGACCAGATACGCAGTATTTT
few	12	TRBV28	.	TRBJ1-2	CATDVRNYGYTF	TGTGCAACAGACGTACGAAACTATGGCTACACCTTC
.	14	TRBV7-9	.	TRBJ1-2	CASSFGIDNYGYTF	TGTGCCAGCAGCTTTGGAATCGATAACTATGGCTACACCTTC
.	13	TRBV6-6	.	TRBJ1-2	CASSPPEHYGYTF	TGTGCCAGCAGTCCCCCGGAACATTATGGCTACACCTTC
.	14	TRBV5-6	.	TRBJ2-2	CASSSDRRTGELFF	TGTGCCAGCAGCTCCGACAGACGCACCGGGGAGCTGTTTTTT
.	11	TRBV28	.	TRBJ2-7	CASSLAYEQYF	TGTGCCAGCAGTCTCGCCTACGAGCAGTACTTC
.	12	TRBV19	.	TRBJ1-6	CASSGFISPLHF	TGTGCCAGTAGTGGATTTATTTCACCCCTCCACTTT
.	15	TRBV27	TRBD1	TRBJ1-2	CASSLGGQGAKGYTF	TGTGCCAGCAGTTTAGGGGGACAGGGGGCGAAAGGCTACACCTTC
few	13	TRBV10-2	.	TRBJ1-5	CASEDTGGQPQHF	TGCGCCAGTGAGGACACGGGGGGTCAGCCCCAGCATTTT
.	13	TRBV10-3	.	TRBJ1-1	CAADGLENTEAFF	TGTGCCGCCGACGGACTGGAGAACACTGAAGCTTTCTTT
.	14	TRBV6-5	.	TRBJ2-7	CASRPRATFYEQYF	TGTGCCAGCAGGCCCCGCGCTACTTTCTACGAGCAGTACTTC
.	16	TRBV7-2	.	TRBJ2-5	CASSLFSTPGQETQYF	TGTGCCAGCAGCTTATTCTCAACCCCAGGCCAAGAGACCCAGTACTTC
.	13	TRBV5-1	.	TRBJ1-1	CASSLAGNTEAFF	TGCGCCAGCAGCTTGGCTGGGAACACTGAAGCTTTCTTT
once	15	TRBV28	.	TRBJ2-6	CASSRSRSGANVLTF	TGTGCCAGCAGTAGGTCGCGCTCTGGGGCCAACGTCCTGACTTTC
.	13	TRBV11-3	.	TRBJ1-1	CASSQRQDTEAFF	TGTGCCAGCAGCCAACGACAGGACACTGAAGCTTTCTTT
.	17	TRBV5-6	.	TRBJ2-3	CASSLFTGRGHADTQYF	TGTGCCAGCAGCTTGTTTACAGGGAGGGGCCACGCAGATACGCAGTATTTT
.	12	TRBV30	.	TRBJ2-7	CACEGGGYEQYF	TGTGCCTGCGAGGGGGGAGGTTACGAGCAGTACTTC